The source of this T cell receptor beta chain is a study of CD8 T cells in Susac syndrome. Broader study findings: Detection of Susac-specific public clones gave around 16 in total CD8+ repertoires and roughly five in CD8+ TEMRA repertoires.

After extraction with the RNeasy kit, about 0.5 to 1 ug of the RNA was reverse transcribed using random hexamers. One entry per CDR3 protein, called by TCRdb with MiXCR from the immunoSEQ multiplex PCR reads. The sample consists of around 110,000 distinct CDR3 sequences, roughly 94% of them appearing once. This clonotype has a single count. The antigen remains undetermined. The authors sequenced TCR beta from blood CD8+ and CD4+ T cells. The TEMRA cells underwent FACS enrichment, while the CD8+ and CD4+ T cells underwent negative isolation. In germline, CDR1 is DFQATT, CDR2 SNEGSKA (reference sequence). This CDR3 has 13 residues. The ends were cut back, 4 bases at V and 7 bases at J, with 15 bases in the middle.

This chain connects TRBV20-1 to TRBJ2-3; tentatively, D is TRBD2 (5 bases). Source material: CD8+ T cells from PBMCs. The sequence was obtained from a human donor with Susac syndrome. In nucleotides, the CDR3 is TGCAGTGCTAATGAGGGAACGGTGAATACGCAGTATTTT. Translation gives CSANEGTVNTQYF.